The 22 T cell receptor beta chains presented below share a single source sample, sequenced in a study of cytomegalovirus exposure and HLA in healthy donors (dated 2017 in TCRdb). Library generation was performed with the immunoSEQ multiplex PCR assay. For the multiplex PCR, a mixture combining 60 forward primers for TCR Vbeta segments and 13 reverse primers for TCR Jbeta segments was used. Here the immuneACCESS table is served through TCRdb, limited to in-frame sequences with V and J called. Missing clones are a known gap in these copies; in checked studies unresolved V genes cover under half, and the rest lacks a known reason. The sample has about 220,000 clones on record, about 80% of them singletons. The top ten clones comprise 4.5% to 6% of the sample. Sequencing was done on a sample of PBMCs. The receptors were sampled from a woman aged 40-49 years in good health and CMV-seropositive.

This sequence joins TRBV30 and TRBJ1-1; no clear D gene. V gave up 1 base and J gave up 9 bases, with 15 bases separating them. Germline-derived CDR1 and CDR2 are GTSNPN and SVGIG (reference sequence). This CDR3 contains 13 residues. CDR3 sequence: CAWSAGFDIKAFF. The DNA of the CDR3 is TGTGCCTGGAGTGCCGGGTTTGATATAAAAGCTTTCTTT.

J is TRBJ1-5 and V is TRBV7-9; the D gene is possibly TRBD1 (5 bases). This CDR3 has 14 amino acids. Germline CDR1 is SEHNR and CDR2 is FQNEAQ (reference sequence). Trimming shortened V by 7 bases and J by 6 bases, and 16 bases separated the two germline ends. Here the CDR3 reads CASTEWGEGQPQHF. The CDR3 DNA is TGTGCCAGCACCGAATGGGGGGAAGGTCAGCCCCAGCATTTT.

The chain recombines TRBV5-1 with TRBJ2-2; 10 positions match TRBD1. Losses at the gene ends were 3 bases for V and 4 bases for J; bases not matched to a gene: 9. Germline loops: CDR1 SGHRS, CDR2 YFSETQ. The CDR3 has 17 residues. The CDR3 coding sequence is TGCGCCAGCAGCTCGGGTCCGGGACAGGGGAGCACCGGGGAGCTGTTTTTT. It specifies CASSSGPGQGSTGELFF.

The chain employs TRBV9 and TRBJ2-3, with 10 bases that match TRBD2. J gave up 1 base and V 0 bases, and 5 bases lay outside the gene matches. The CDR3 loop spans 17 amino acids. From germline, CDR1 is SGDLS and CDR2 YYNGEE. This CDR3 reads CASSVALGTSGTDTQYF. DNA for the CDR3: TGTGCCAGCAGCGTAGCTTTAGGGACTAGCGGCACAGATACGCAGTATTTT.

This chain connects TRBV6-6 to TRBJ1-6, with D possibly matching TRBD1 (5 bases). The CDR3 contains 14 residues. The ends were cut back, 5 bases at V and 9 bases at J, with 14 bases in the middle. Per the germline V gene, CDR1 is MNHNY and CDR2 is SVGAGI (reference sequence). The CDR3 region has the DNA TGTGCCAGCAGTCCCGACCCCGGGGGTTCACCCCTCCACTTT. Its protein product is CASSPDPGGSPLHF.

The chain couples TRBV10-3 to TRBJ1-1; D possibly corresponds to TRBD1 (6 bases). Germline CDR1 is ENHRY and CDR2 is SYGVKD. This CDR3 contains 13 residues. V lost 6 bases and J 4 bases, leaving 12 bases between the germline ends. Here the CDR3 reads CAIRLQGFTEAFF. The CDR3 DNA follows: TGTGCCATCAGACTACAGGGTTTCACTGAAGCTTTCTTT.

V is TRBV5-1 and J is TRBJ2-1; D is uncertain. There are 15 residues in the CDR3. V was clipped by 0 bases and J by 0 bases, with 7 bases between them. CDR1 SGHRS and CDR2 YFSETQ come from the germline V gene. The CDR3 sequence: CASSLGAGSYNEQFF. For the CDR3, the DNA is TGCGCCAGCAGCTTGGGAGCTGGCTCCTACAATGAGCAGTTCTTC.

This chain uses TRBV4-2 with TRBJ2-4, with 7 bases aligning to TRBD2. J lost 8 bases, V lost 3 bases, and 10 bases had no gene match. The germline V gene has CDR1 LGHNA and CDR2 YNFKEQ. CDR3 length: 15 amino acids. The CDR3: CASSQEWTSLDIQYF. CDR3 nucleotides: TGTGCCAGCAGCCAGGAATGGACTAGTTTGGACATTCAGTACTTC.

The chain links TRBV5-5 to TRBJ1-4, with TRBD1 matching over 10 bases. Losses at the gene ends were 3 bases for V and 5 bases for J; bases not matched to a gene: 4. CDR3 length: 15 residues. The V gene's germline CDR1 is SGHKS and CDR2 YYEKEE (reference sequence). CDR3 in amino acids: CASSYPGQGNEKLFF. The CDR3 DNA sequence: TGTGCCAGCAGCTATCCGGGACAGGGGAATGAAAAACTGTTTTTT.

The V gene is TRBV6-1, the J gene TRBJ2-1; D is unclear. This CDR3 contains 13 residues. The germline gives CDR1 MNHNS, CDR2 SASEGT. The germline V and J ends were trimmed by 3 bases and 6 bases, with 9 bases remaining between them. The CDR3 here is CASSEVRSNEQFF. CDR3 sequence (DNA): TGTGCCAGCAGTGAGGTGAGGAGCAATGAGCAGTTCTTC.

The V and J genes are TRBV4-1 and TRBJ1-6; TRBD1 matches at 8 bases. J lost 10 bases, V lost 3 bases, and 8 bases had no gene match. The length of the CDR3 is 15 residues. Germline values: CDR1 MGHRA, CDR2 YSYEKL. The CDR3 bases are TGCGCCAGCAGCCACCCGGGACAGGTGGGATCACCCCTCCACTTT. It yields the protein CASSHPGQVGSPLHF.

J is TRBJ2-1 and V is TRBV25-1; tentative D call: TRBD1 (5 bases). The length of the CDR3 is 13 residues. V lost 6 bases to trimming and J lost 5 bases, with 11 bases between them. The germline V gene encodes CDR1 MGHDK and CDR2 SYGVNS. The CDR3 nucleotides are TGTGCCAGCAGCCCCCAGGGAAACAATGAGCAGTTCTTC. It specifies CASSPQGNNEQFF.

The chain is built from TRBV4-1 and TRBJ2-7; the D gene is possibly TRBD1 (6 bases). The germline V and J ends were trimmed by 5 bases and 0 bases, with 14 bases remaining between them. Looked up from germline, CDR1 is MGHRA and CDR2 is YSYEKL. This CDR3 has 15 amino acids. CDR3: CASSVRDTSSYEQYF. The DNA of the CDR3 is TGCGCCAGCAGCGTCCGGGACACGAGCTCCTACGAGCAGTACTTC.

V gene TRBV20-1 combines with J gene TRBJ1-1, with 7 bases that match TRBD1. Losses at the gene ends were 5 bases for V and 11 bases for J; bases not matched to a gene: 8. The CDR3 is 11 residues long. Germline CDR1 and CDR2: DFQATT and SNEGSKA (reference sequence). CDR3 residues: CSAPSDRVAFF. As DNA, the CDR3 is TGCAGTGCTCCTTCCGACAGGGTCGCTTTCTTT.

The gene calls are TRBV19 and TRBJ2-7; 9 nucleotides line up with TRBD1. The CDR3 sequence is 13 residues long. CDR1 is LNHDA, CDR2 SQIVND, per germline (reference sequence). V was pared by 6 bases and J by 4 bases, with 4 bases of the junction left unmatched. The CDR3 coding sequence is TGTGCCAGTAGGCGGGACAGGGAGTACGAGCAGTACTTC. The encoded protein is CASRRDREYEQYF.

The V gene is TRBV6-5, the J gene TRBJ1-3; unclear D gene. Trimming removed 5 bases from V and 4 bases from J, with 12 bases in between. This CDR3 is built from 14 residues. CDR1 is MNHEY and CDR2 is SVGAGI in the germline V gene. CDR3 sequence (DNA): TGTGCCAGCAGTCCCTTGGGGAGGGGAAACACCATATATTTT. It codes for CASSPLGRGNTIYF.

The genes are TRBV30 and TRBJ2-4, with D maybe TRBD1 (5 bases). The CDR3 covers 13 residues. Trimming left V 5 bases short and J 6 bases short, with 14 bases between. Germline CDR1 reads GTSNPN; CDR2 reads SVGIG (reference sequence). Written as DNA, the CDR3 is TGTGCCTGGGAAGGGGATTGGGGAAACATTCAGTACTTC. Its translation is CAWEGDWGNIQYF.

The rearrangement uses TRBV5-1 and TRBJ2-5; 8 bases are shared with TRBD1. CDR3 size: 13 residues. J gave up 7 bases and V 0 bases, and 2 bases lay outside the gene matches. CDR1 and CDR2 (germline): SGHRS, YFSETQ. CDR3 amino acids: CASSLAQGGTQYF. The DNA for the CDR3 is TGCGCCAGCAGCTTGGCACAGGGGGGGACCCAGTACTTC.

The chain joins TRBV27 to TRBJ1-5; TRBD1 aligns across 7 bases. The germline CDR1 and CDR2 sequences are MNHEY and SMNVEV (reference sequence). The CDR3 length is 15 residues. V shed 6 bases and J 7 bases; nucleotides not matched to a gene: 12. The DNA for the CDR3 is TGTGCCAGCAGCTCAGGGTCCTCAGGGGGGCAGCCCCAGCATTTT. This translates into CASSSGSSGGQPQHF.

CDR3 protein: CASSVYSVFTEAFF. The DNA of the CDR3 is TGTGCCAGCAGCGTATACAGTGTGTTCACTGAAGCTTTCTTT. The chain has TRBV7-9 and TRBJ1-1; D remains unclear. V was shortened by 5 bases and J by 4 bases, with 14 bases between the two germline ends. Germline lookup yields CDR1 SEHNR and CDR2 FQNEAQ (reference sequence). The CDR3 runs to 14 residues.

The chain couples TRBV11-1 to TRBJ2-7, with D possibly TRBD2 on 7 matching bases. Trimming removed 5 bases from V and 2 bases from J, with 19 bases in between. Looked up from germline, CDR1 is SGHAT and CDR2 is FQDESV (reference sequence). This CDR3 region has 16 residues. The CDR3 DNA reads as TGTGCCAGCAGCCCGAGGGGGGGTAAGTCAACCTACGAGCAGTACTTC. Protein product: CASSPRGGKSTYEQYF.

This rearrangement joins TRBV14 to TRBJ1-4; D unresolved. The CDR3 sequence is 11 residues long. Trimming took off 2 bases at V and 11 bases at J, with 6 bases between the two ends. CDR1 SGHDN and CDR2 FVKESK come from the germline V gene. The CDR3 bases are TGTGCCAGCAGCCAACAGAACAAACTGTTTTTT. Translating it yields CASSQQNKLFF.